This TCR beta chain was captured by sequencing in a study of early T cells in non-severe SARS-CoV-2 infection. At the level of the study: The input, bulk RNA from unsorted whole blood, was sequenced, and chains were unpaired. Study outcomes and limitations: VDJdb matching favored anti-spike CD8 responses, missing private and CD4 specificities.

Each CDR3 protein is one row after TCRdb ran MiXCR on the 5' RACE reads. The sample holds approximately 77,000 distinct CDR3 sequences; roughly an eighth are singletons and the top ten take about a sixth. This clonotype was picked up many times. Antigen specificity is unknown. Germline-derived CDR1 and CDR2 are SGHRS and YFSETQ. The CDR3 is 13 residues long. V lost 4 bases to trimming and J lost 3 bases, with 9 bases between them. The chain has TRBV5-1 and TRBJ2-3, with a possible D match to TRBD2 (6 bases). The clonotype originates from an adult who was a healthcare worker with PCR-confirmed SARS-CoV-2 infection or an uninfected control (not recorded which). The donor label of this sample is uncertain. Sample: whole blood, taken at baseline. The CDR3 sequence: CASSVGGTDTQYF. In nucleotides, the CDR3 is TGCGCCAGCAGCGTTGGGGGGACAGATACGCAGTATTTT.